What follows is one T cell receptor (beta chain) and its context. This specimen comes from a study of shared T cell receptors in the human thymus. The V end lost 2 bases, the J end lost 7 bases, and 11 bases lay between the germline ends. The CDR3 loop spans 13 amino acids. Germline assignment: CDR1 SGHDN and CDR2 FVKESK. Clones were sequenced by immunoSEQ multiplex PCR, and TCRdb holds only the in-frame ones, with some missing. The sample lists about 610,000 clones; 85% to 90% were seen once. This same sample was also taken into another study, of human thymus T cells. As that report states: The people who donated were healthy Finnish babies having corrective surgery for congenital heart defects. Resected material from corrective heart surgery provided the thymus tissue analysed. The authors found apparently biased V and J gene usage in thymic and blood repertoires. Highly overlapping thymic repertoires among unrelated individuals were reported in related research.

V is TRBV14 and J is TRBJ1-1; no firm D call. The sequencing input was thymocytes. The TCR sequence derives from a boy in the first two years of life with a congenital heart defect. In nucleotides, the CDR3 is TGTGCCAGCAGCCAAAATGGGGAGTATGAAGCTTTCTTT. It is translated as CASSQNGEYEAFF.